Listed here are 12 T cell receptor beta chains from one sample, sequenced in a study of blood T cells in healthy people across ages. A second PCR of about 7 to 12 cycles used a sample-barcoded 5' primer and a J-beta primer mix. TCRdb analysed the 5' RACE reads with MiXCR anew, one entry per CDR3 protein. The data hold roughly 1.4 million distinct CDR3 sequences, with 59% observed a single time. Sequenced sample: blood. The receptor set was obtained from a man aged 18-30 years in good health.

This chain joins TRBV4-3 and TRBJ2-5; 9 bases are a match to TRBD1. The CDR3 has 14 residues. Germline CDR1 LGHNA, CDR2 YSLEER. Unmatched junction bases numbered 4, after V lost 4 bases and J lost 4 bases. The CDR3 sequence: CASSRGDRAETQYF. DNA for the CDR3: TGCGCCAGCAGCCGTGGGGACAGGGCAGAGACCCAGTACTTC.

The chain carries TRBV12-3 or TRBV12-4 and TRBJ2-1, with D hard to call. This CDR3 comprises 12 residues. V lost 6 bases and J lost 9, with 12 bases in between. Written as DNA, the CDR3 is TGTGCCAGCAGCAAATTAAGTCTTGAGCAGTTCTTC. It specifies CASSKLSLEQFF.

V and J are TRBV27 and TRBJ2-4, with D possibly matching TRBD1 (5 bases). The closer fit of TRBJ2-7 to the DNA end suggests the J call may be wrong. This CDR3 region has 16 residues. Germline CDR1 and CDR2: MNHEY and SMNVEV (reference sequence). In nucleotides, the CDR3 is TGTGCCAGCTCCATTCTTGGGGCAGTTGGGTCCAACGAGCAGTACTTC. Its translation: CASSILGAVGSNEQYF.

The chain joins TRBV28 to TRBJ2-3; a weak D match, TRBD1 (6 bases). The germline V and J ends were trimmed by 6 bases and 3 bases, with 10 bases remaining between them. Germline V gene lookup returns CDR1 MDHEN and CDR2 SYDVKM. The CDR3 length is 13 residues. CDR3 residues: CASRPDRTDTQYF. The CDR3 DNA reads TGTGCCAGCAGACCTGACAGGACAGATACGCAGTATTTT.

Many counts were recorded for this clonotype. This rearrangement joins TRBV18 to TRBJ2-3; weak D call: TRBD2 (6 bases). Trimming cost V 5 bases and J 1 base, with 16 bases left between them. From germline, CDR1 is KGHSH and CDR2 LQKENI. This CDR3 region has 16 residues. CDR3 amino acids: CASSDLPGEGTDTQYF. The DNA for the CDR3 is TGTGCCAGCTCAGACCTTCCGGGGGAAGGCACAGATACGCAGTATTTT.

The chain couples TRBV3-1 to TRBJ2-5, with 10 bases that match TRBD2. CDR3 length: 14 amino acids. Germline values: CDR1 LGHDT, CDR2 YNNKEL (reference sequence). Germline trimming cut 6 bases from V and 6 bases from J; bases unmatched to any gene: 7. The CDR3 bases are TGTGCCAGCAGTCAGTCTAGCGGGAGTCAGACCCAGTACTTC. It specifies CASSQSSGSQTQYF.

This clonotype has just a few counts. The rearrangement links TRBV28 to TRBJ2-7; D possibly corresponds to TRBD2 (5 bases). CDR3 size: 17 residues. Between the trimmed V and J ends, which lost 3 bases and 2 bases, there was a span of 20 bases. Per the germline V gene, CDR1 is MDHEN and CDR2 is SYDVKM. This chain's CDR3 is CASSFGSEEAIPYEQYF. As DNA, the CDR3 is TGTGCCAGCAGTTTTGGGAGTGAGGAAGCAATACCCTACGAGCAGTACTTC.

The chain couples TRBV16 to TRBJ1-1; a weak D match, TRBD1 (5 bases). Germline CDR1 is KGHSY and CDR2 is FQNENV. The germline V and J ends were trimmed by 4 bases and 1 base, with 13 bases remaining between them. The CDR3 is 15 amino acids. In nucleotides, the CDR3 is TGTGCCAGCAGCCGGCGGGGCTGGGGGAACACTGAAGCTTTCTTT. Its translation: CASSRRGWGNTEAFF.

This clonotype was counted between two and nine times. CDR3 bases: TGTGCCAGCAGTTACTCGAAGTGGGGCACAGATACGCAGTATTTT. This encodes CASSYSKWGTDTQYF. The chain carries TRBV6-5 and TRBJ2-3; no definite D call. Germline CDR1 is MNHEY and CDR2 is SVGAGI. This CDR3 region has 15 residues. Trimming left V 0 bases short and J 1 base short, with 8 bases between.

V gene TRBV6-2 or TRBV6-3 combines with J gene TRBJ2-3, with D tentatively TRBD2 (6 bases). With 8 bases removed from V and 11 bases from J, the gap between germline ends came to 17 bases. Germline CDR1 MNHEY, CDR2 SVGEGT. This CDR3 is built from 12 residues. CDR3 in amino acids: CASLGEEVGQYF. CDR3 in DNA: TGTGCCAGCCTCGGGGAGGAAGTTGGGCAGTATTTT.

The V call is TRBV3-1, the J call TRBJ2-1, with no clear D. Germline-derived CDR1 and CDR2 are LGHDT and YNNKEL (reference sequence). The length of the CDR3 is 16 residues. V lost 0 bases, J lost 0 bases, and 9 bases lay in between. The CDR3 DNA sequence: TGTGCCAGCAGCCAAGATATTCTAAGCTCCTACAATGAGCAGTTCTTC. It is translated as CASSQDILSSYNEQFF.

The chain recombines TRBV4-2 with TRBJ2-3; possible D gene TRBD2, 7 bases. V was clipped by 4 bases and J by 7 bases, with 15 bases between them. Germline V CDR1 and CDR2: LGHNA, YNFKEQ. The CDR3 length is 14 residues. The CDR3: CASSRGGDVNTQYF. Here the CDR3 DNA reads TGTGCCAGCAGCCGAGGGGGGGACGTGAATACGCAGTATTTT.